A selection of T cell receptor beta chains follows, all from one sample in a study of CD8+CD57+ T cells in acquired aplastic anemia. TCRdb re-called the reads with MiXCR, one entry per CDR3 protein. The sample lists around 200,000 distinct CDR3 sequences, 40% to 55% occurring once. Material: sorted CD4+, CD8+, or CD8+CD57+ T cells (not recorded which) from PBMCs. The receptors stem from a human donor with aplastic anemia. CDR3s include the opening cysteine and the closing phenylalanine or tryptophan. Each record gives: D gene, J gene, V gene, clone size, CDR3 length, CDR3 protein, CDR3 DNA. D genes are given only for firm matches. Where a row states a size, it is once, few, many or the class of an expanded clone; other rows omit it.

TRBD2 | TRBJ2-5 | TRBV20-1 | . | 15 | CSATGLAGVQETQYF | TGCAGTGCTACCGGACTAGCGGGGGTTCAAGAGACCCAGTACTTC
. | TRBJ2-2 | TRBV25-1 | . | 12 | CASSEGTGELFF | TGTGCCAGCAGTGAAGGGACCGGGGAGCTGTTTTTT
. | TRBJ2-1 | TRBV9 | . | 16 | CASSGTRLGGLVEQFF | TGTGCCAGCAGCGGCACAAGACTAGGGGGGTTGGTTGAGCAGTTCTTC
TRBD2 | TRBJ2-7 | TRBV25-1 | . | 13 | CARGRGTSYEQYF | TGTGCTAGAGGGAGGGGCACCTCCTACGAGCAGTACTTC
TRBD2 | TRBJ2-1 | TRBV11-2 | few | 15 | CASSRSGSTYNEQFF | TGTGCCAGCAGCCGTAGCGGGAGCACCTACAATGAGCAGTTCTTC
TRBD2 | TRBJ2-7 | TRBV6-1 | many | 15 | CASSEASGTSYEQYF | TGTGCCAGCAGTGAGGCTAGCGGGACGTCCTACGAGCAGTACTTC
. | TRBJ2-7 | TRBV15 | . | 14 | CATNSRDPAYEQYF | TGTGCCACCAATAGCCGGGACCCAGCCTACGAGCAGTACTTC
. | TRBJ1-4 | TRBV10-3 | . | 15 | CAISASQGNTEKLFF | TGTGCCATCAGTGCAAGTCAGGGAAACACTGAAAAACTGTTTTTT
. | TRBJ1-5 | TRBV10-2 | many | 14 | CASSAAGFIQPQHF | TGCGCCAGCTCAGCGGCGGGCTTTATTCAGCCCCAGCATTTT
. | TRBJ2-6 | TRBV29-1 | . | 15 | CSVSGQTSGANVLTF | TGCAGCGTTTCGGGCCAGACCTCTGGGGCCAACGTCCTGACTTTC
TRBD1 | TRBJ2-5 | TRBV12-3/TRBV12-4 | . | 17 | CASSSQLGQGLQETQYF | TGTGCCAGCAGTTCCCAACTTGGACAGGGACTCCAAGAGACCCAGTACTTC
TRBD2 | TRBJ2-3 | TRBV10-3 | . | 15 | CAISGPSGSTDTQYF | TGTGCCATCAGTGGCCCTAGCGGGAGCACAGATACGCAGTATTTT
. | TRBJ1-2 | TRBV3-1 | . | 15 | CASSTRRRANYGYTF | TGTGCCAGCAGCACAAGACGACGGGCTAACTATGGCTACACCTTC